Below, 30 T cell receptor beta chains from the same sample are listed, as sequenced in a study of tumor and adjacent non-tumor tissue in lung cancer (dated by TCRdb to 2017 to 2018). The receptor library was made with multiplex PCR. These reads were obtained on an Illumina HiSeq 2500. TCRbeta libraries were constructed through three rounds of nested PCR with primers (Table S4) according to protocols modified from ARM-PCR. TCRdb took the public reads, trimmed them with fastp at Q25, ran MiXCR for clone calling and kept in-frame beta chains. Every distinct CDR3 protein forms one entry, paired with its most common genes and DNA. The sample table shows 120,000 to 150,000 distinct CDR3 sequences, and around 60% are seen once. The ten largest clones capture roughly 18% of the sample. RNA was isolated from bulk unsorted tissue, and RNA quality was assessed with a NanoDrop ND-1000 and an Agilent 2100. Sequenced sample: lung tumor tissue. The receptors come from a man in his 60s with small cell lung cancer.

This clonotype was seen a few times. The chain employs TRBV20-1 and TRBJ2-2; D gene uncertain. V shed 6 bases and J shed 7 bases, with 21 bases lying between them. Per the germline V gene, CDR1 is DFQATT and CDR2 is SNEGSKA (reference sequence). The CDR3 loop spans 15 amino acids. For the CDR3, the DNA is TGCAGTGCACCACATGGCGGCGGCAGCATCGGGGAGCTGTTTTTT. This encodes CSAPHGGGSIGELFF.

CDR3 DNA sequence: TGTGACAACGGCGACGGAGACAGGAGGTATTTT. This codes for CDNGDGDRRYF. This rearrangement joins TRBV24-1 to TRBJ2-3; perhaps TRBD1 as D (6 bases). In germline, CDR1 is KGHDR, CDR2 SFDVKD. The CDR3 runs to 11 residues.

As for this clonotype: This may stem from a read error, because a much larger clone lies one nucleotide away. The V call is TRBV20-1, the J call TRBJ2-7; TRBD1 agrees at 8 bases. Germline assignment: CDR1 DFQATT and CDR2 SNEGSKA (reference sequence). The ends lost 1 base at V and 6 bases at J; junction bases unmatched: 8. The CDR3 runs 14 residues. DNA of the CDR3: TGCAGTGCTAGAGTATCGACAGGGGCCGGCGAGCAGTACTTC. Protein: CSARVSTGAGEQYF.

The rearrangement links TRBV5-1 to TRBJ1-2; a possible D gene is TRBD1 (6 bases). The CDR3 contains 13 residues. V was shortened by 6 bases and J by 2 bases, with 11 bases between the two germline ends. Germline values: CDR1 SGHRS, CDR2 YFSETQ. CDR3 residues: CASIRGDNYGYTF. As DNA, the CDR3 is TGCGCCAGCATCAGGGGTGACAACTATGGCTACACCTTC. The whole variable domain, filled in from reference TRBV5-1 and TRBJ1-2, reads KAGVTQTPRYLIKTRGQQVTLSCSPISGHRSVSWYQQTPGQGLQFLFEYFSETQRNKGNFPGRFSGRQFSNSRSEMNVSTLELGDSALYLCASIRGDNYGYTFGSGTRLTVV.

J is TRBJ2-7 and V is TRBV12-3 or TRBV12-4; D might be TRBD2 (5 bases). V shed 9 bases and J shed 1 base, with 19 bases lying between them. The CDR3 is 15 amino acids. CDR3 region: CARKGLWTESYEQYV. CDR3 DNA sequence: TGTGCCAGGAAAGGACTGTGGACTGAATCCTACGAGCAGTACGTC.

To note about this clonotype: The conserved phenylalanine or tryptophan is not found at the CDR3 terminus, so this likely reflects a read error. The chain employs TRBV20-1 and TRBJ2-5; either TRBD1 or TRBD2 may fit D (5 bases each). The V gene's germline CDR1 is DFQATT and CDR2 SNEGSKA (reference sequence). V was trimmed by 6 bases and J by 1 base, leaving 12 bases between them. CDR3 length equals 13 residues. CDR3 in amino acids: CSAPSGTQETQYL. In nucleotides, the CDR3 is TGCAGTGCCCCTTCCGGGACCCAAGAGACCCAGTACTTA.

As for this clonotype: The final CDR3 position lacks the conserved phenylalanine or tryptophan, pointing to a likely read error. V usage is TRBV29-1 and J usage is TRBJ2-7; D is possibly TRBD1 (6 bases). Trimming pared 4 bases from V and 6 bases from J, leaving 16 bases between. Germline assignment: CDR1 SQVTM and CDR2 ANQGSEA. The CDR3 totals 13 residues. CDR3 nucleotide sequence: TGCAGCGTTGTAAGGGGGAACACACTCGAGCAGTACTAC. Protein product: CSVVRGNTLEQYY.

Remarks on this clonotype: Because the CDR3 is missing its conserved closing phenylalanine or tryptophan, this is likely a read error. The rearrangement joins TRBV12-3 or TRBV12-4 to TRBJ1-6; unclear D gene. Trimming left V 2 bases short and J 0 bases short, with 11 bases between. CDR3 length: 17 residues. The CDR3 sequence: CASSLRMVGSYNSPLHS. The CDR3, as DNA: TGTGCCAGCAGTTTACGGATGGTCGGCTCCTATAATTCACCCCTCCACTCG.

The chain combines TRBV5-4 with TRBJ2-3; D unclear. In germline, CDR1 is SGHNT, CDR2 YYREEE (reference sequence). The CDR3 contains 12 residues. Trimming left V 3 bases short and J 2 bases short, with 4 bases between. The CDR3 protein is CASSSPTDTQYF. The CDR3 DNA reads as TGTGCCAGCAGCTCCCCCACAGATACGCAGTATTTT.

The chain recombines TRBV5-4 with TRBJ1-4; a weak D match, TRBD1 (6 bases). There are 17 residues in the CDR3. The germline V gene encodes CDR1 SGHNT and CDR2 YYREEE (reference sequence). The V and J ends lost 3 bases and 2 bases respectively, with 17 bases between them. CDR3 nucleotide sequence: TGTGCCAGCAGCTCGCGTCGGGGGGCGCAGACTAATGAAAAACTGTTTTTT. Encoded protein: CASSSRRGAQTNEKLFF.

This clonotype has more than one count but fewer than ten. The J gene is TRBJ2-2, the V gene TRBV12-3 or TRBV12-4; D is undetermined. The CDR3 consists of 15 residues. V lost 1 base, J lost 2 bases, and 8 bases lay in between. The CDR3 loop reads CASSLGLYNTGELFF. CDR3 DNA: TGTGCCAGCAGTTTAGGCCTATACAACACCGGGGAGCTGTTTTTT.

For this clonotype: It is likely a read error, because the conserved phenylalanine at the end of the CDR3 is missing. The DNA is left out, because the CDR3 cannot be placed on it with certainty; the CDR3 is given as TCRdb lists it. The chain links TRBV11-3 to TRBJ1-3. Per the germline V gene, CDR1 is SGHNT and CDR2 is YENEEA. The length of the CDR3 is 13 amino acids, counting both ends. CDR3 in amino acids: CASREDTGNTMYS.

This clonotype was detected many times. The chain carries TRBV29-1 and TRBJ2-7; 9 bases map to TRBD1. CDR1 is SQVTM and CDR2 is ANQGSEA in the germline V gene. CDR3 length: 14 residues. J was trimmed by 3 bases and V by 0 bases; bases with no gene match: 3. The CDR3 sequence is CSVEDPTGGYEQYF. In DNA, the CDR3 is TGCAGCGTTGAAGATCCGACAGGGGGCTACGAGCAGTACTTC.

Points on this clonotype: At one boundary the junction diverges from the germline segment, which might be a read error. V and J are TRBV20-1 and TRBJ2-3; 7 bases agree with TRBD2. The germline V gene encodes CDR1 DFQATT and CDR2 SNEGSKA (reference sequence). The CDR3 covers 15 residues. The CDR3 bases are TGCAGTGCTAGTGGCGGGAGCCTAAGCACAGATACGCACTGTTTT. Amino acid sequence: CSASGGSLSTDTHCF.

In this sample, this clonotype turned up a few times. The chain carries TRBV6-5 and TRBJ2-3; D not certain. The germline gives CDR1 MNHEY, CDR2 SVGAGI. Trimming pared 6 bases from V and 8 bases from J, leaving 12 bases between. This CDR3 has 12 residues. The CDR3 coding sequence is TGTGCCAGCAGCTCACTGAAGGGTACGCAGTATTTT. Residues: CASSSLKGTQYF.

In regard to this clonotype: A much bigger clone sits one base away, suggesting this may be a read error. This chain links TRBV20-1 with TRBJ1-4; TRBD1 might be the D (6 bases). Per germline, CDR1 DFQATT and CDR2 SNEGSKA (reference sequence). With 5 bases removed from V and 8 bases from J, the gap between germline ends came to 15 bases. This CDR3 spans 13 amino acids. CDR3 bases: TGCAGTGCTTCCCGCGGGGGCGGCGAAAAACTGTTTTTT. Translating it yields CSASRGGGEKLFF.

For this clonotype: The CDR3 end shows no conserved phenylalanine or tryptophan, and so a read error is likely. No DNA is shown, since the ends of the CDR3 on it are uncertain; the CDR3 is the one TCRdb lists. This rearrangement joins TRBV12-5 to TRBJ1-4. CDR1 is LGHNT and CDR2 is FRNRAP in the germline V gene. The CDR3 region is 14 residues in length, termini included. Here the CDR3 reads CASGPSLSNEKLSL.

In regard to this clonotype: This may be a read error, as it is one base from a much larger clone. The chain combines TRBV20-1 with TRBJ2-7; D call uncertain. The CDR3 sequence is 11 residues long. Germline CDR1 is DFQATT and CDR2 is SNEGSKA (reference sequence). Trimming pared 3 bases from V and 9 bases from J, leaving 12 bases between. Written as DNA, the CDR3 is TGCAGTGCTAGCTCGGCCGTCGGGCAGTACTTC. It translates to CSASSAVGQYF.

Remarks on this clonotype: Relative to the germline gene, one junction end is altered; a read error may explain this. The chain is built from TRBV20-1 and TRBJ2-1, with 12 positions matching TRBD2. Germline V gene lookup returns CDR1 DFQATT and CDR2 SNEGSKA (reference sequence). This CDR3 spans 17 amino acids. CDR3 region: CSDKPGLAGNPYNGQFF. The CDR3 nucleotides read TGCAGTGATAAACCGGGACTAGCGGGTAACCCCTACAATGGGCAGTTCTTC.

As to this clonotype: Compared with germline, one end of the junction differs, possibly owing to a read error. The V gene is TRBV11-3, the J gene TRBJ1-1; maybe TRBD1 (5 bases). CDR3 length: 14 residues. Germline V gives CDR1 SGHNT, CDR2 YENEEA. CDR3 nucleotides: TGTGCCAGCAGCCTGCGGGGGAGGAACACTGCAGCTTTCTTT. Encoded protein: CASSLRGRNTAAFF.

The chain has TRBV12-3 or TRBV12-4 and TRBJ2-1; D is ambiguous. V was trimmed by 5 bases and J by 0 bases, leaving 8 bases between them. The CDR3 spans 14 residues. The CDR3 bases are TGTGCCAGCAGTGATAGTTACTCCTACAATGAGCAGTTCTTC. Amino acids: CASSDSYSYNEQFF.

As concerns this clonotype: The germline gene is not matched at one end of the junction; a read error may be the cause. V is TRBV7-2 and J is TRBJ2-5, with TRBD2 matching over 9 bases. The CDR3 sequence is 14 residues long. CDR1 is SGHTA and CDR2 is FQGNSA in the germline V gene. This CDR3 is CASSIAGVQETKYF. In DNA form, the CDR3 reads TGTGCCAGCAGCATAGCGGGGGTACAAGAGACCAAGTACTTC.

This clonotype was detected only a few times. CDR3 in amino acids: CSASHPSRGEDEQFF. The CDR3 region has the DNA TGCAGTGCTAGCCATCCTAGCAGGGGTGAGGATGAGCAGTTCTTC. The chain carries TRBV20-1 and TRBJ2-1; possible D gene TRBD1, 6 bases. The germline V gene encodes CDR1 DFQATT and CDR2 SNEGSKA (reference sequence). Trimming took 3 bases from V and 8 from J, leaving 20 bases between them. This CDR3 has 15 residues.

This clonotype was recorded many times. The rearrangement uses TRBV20-1 and TRBJ2-1; 11 nucleotides line up with TRBD2. Germline loops: CDR1 DFQATT, CDR2 SNEGSKA (reference sequence). The length of the CDR3 is 18 residues. With 6 bases clipped from V and 0 bases from J, the junction kept 13 bases outside the gene matches. As DNA, the CDR3 is TGCAGTGCCAGATCACTAGCGGGAGCCCTCAGCTCCTACAATGAGCAGTTCTTC. This encodes CSARSLAGALSSYNEQFF.

With regard to this clonotype: A read error may produce the germline difference seen at one junction end. The chain recombines TRBV11-3 with TRBJ2-5; D is perhaps TRBD1 (6 bases). From germline, CDR1 is SGHNT and CDR2 YENEEA. The CDR3 length is 15 residues. The CDR3 spells CTSSADRWSQETQYF. The CDR3 DNA reads TGTACCAGTAGCGCTGACAGGTGGTCCCAAGAGACCCAGTACTTC. The full variable domain, completed using reference TRBV11-3 and TRBJ2-5, is EAGVVQSPRYKIIEKKQPVAFWCNPISGHNTLYWYLQNLGQGPELLIRYENEEAVDDSQLPKDRFSAERLKGVDSTLKIQPAELGDSAVYLCTSSADRWSQETQYFGPGTRLLVL.

Remarks on this clonotype: The conserved phenylalanine or tryptophan is not found at the CDR3 terminus, so this likely reflects a read error. The gene calls are TRBV20-1 and TRBJ2-3; D call uncertain. CDR1 is DFQATT, CDR2 SNEGSKA, per germline (reference sequence). This CDR3 region has 12 residues. The CDR3 sequence: CSVRMESDTQYL. In DNA, the CDR3 is TGCAGTGTTAGAATGGAATCGGATACGCAGTATTTG.

This clonotype was detected only a few times. The chain links TRBV4-2 to TRBJ2-3; D may be TRBD2 (6 bases). Trimming cost V 3 bases and J 2 bases, with 24 bases left between them. The germline V gene has CDR1 LGHNA and CDR2 YNFKEQ. This CDR3 has 19 amino acids. The chain's CDR3 is CASSHYTGRLDQFTDTQYF. The CDR3, as DNA: TGTGCCAGCAGCCACTATACCGGAAGACTAGACCAATTCACAGATACGCAGTATTTT.

Comments on this clonotype: At one end the junction does not follow the germline gene, possibly because of a read error. The V call is TRBV11-3, the J call TRBJ2-3; D is undetermined. Germline V gene data show CDR1 as SGHNT and CDR2 as YENEEA. The length of the CDR3 is 14 residues. This chain's CDR3 is CDSSLVVTTDTQFF. In DNA form, the CDR3 reads TGTGACAGCAGCTTAGTGGTAACCACAGATACGCAGTTTTTT.

This clonotype was recorded a few times. This chain connects TRBV4-2 to TRBJ2-7; D is ambiguous. CDR3 length: 14 amino acids. V dropped 0 bases and J dropped 0 bases, with 6 bases sitting between them. CDR1 is LGHNA and CDR2 is YNFKEQ in the germline V gene. This CDR3 is CASSQDGSSYEQYF. The CDR3 DNA reads as TGTGCCAGCAGCCAAGACGGAAGCTCCTACGAGCAGTACTTC.

Turning to this clonotype: This may be a read error, as it is one base from a much larger clone. The chain employs TRBV12-3 or TRBV12-4 and TRBJ2-2, with D perhaps matching TRBD2 (5 bases). This CDR3 comprises 13 residues. The DNA for the CDR3 is TGTGCCAGCAGTTTATGGCTAATCGGGGAGATGTTTTTT. As protein: CASSLWLIGEMFF.